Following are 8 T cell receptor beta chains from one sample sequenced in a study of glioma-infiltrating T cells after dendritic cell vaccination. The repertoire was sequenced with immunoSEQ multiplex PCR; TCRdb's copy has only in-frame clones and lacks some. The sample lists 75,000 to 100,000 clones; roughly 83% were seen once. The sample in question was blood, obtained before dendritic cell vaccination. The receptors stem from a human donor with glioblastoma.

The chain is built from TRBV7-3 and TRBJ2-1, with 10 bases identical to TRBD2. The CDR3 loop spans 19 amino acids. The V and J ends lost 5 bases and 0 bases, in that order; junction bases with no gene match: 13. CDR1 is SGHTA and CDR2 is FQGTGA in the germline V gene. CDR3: CASSTDRILAGLSYNEQFF. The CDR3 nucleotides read TGTGCCAGCAGCACAGACAGAATACTAGCGGGACTCTCCTACAATGAGCAGTTCTTC.

The CDR3 reads CASSPRMLGMNTEAFF. CDR3 bases: TGTGCCAGCAGCCCCCGGATGTTGGGCATGAACACTGAAGCTTTCTTT. The rearrangement joins TRBV11-3 to TRBJ1-1; no clear D gene. The germline V gene has CDR1 SGHNT and CDR2 YENEEA. This CDR3 is built from 16 residues. V was trimmed by 5 bases and J by 0 bases, leaving 16 bases between them.

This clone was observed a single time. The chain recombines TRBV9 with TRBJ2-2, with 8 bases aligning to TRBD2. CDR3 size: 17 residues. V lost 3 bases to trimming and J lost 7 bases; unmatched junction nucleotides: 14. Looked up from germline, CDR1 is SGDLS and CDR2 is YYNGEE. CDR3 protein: CASSARVAGTVGGELFF. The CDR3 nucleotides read TGTGCCAGCAGCGCCCGGGTAGCGGGGACGGTAGGCGGGGAGCTGTTTTTT.

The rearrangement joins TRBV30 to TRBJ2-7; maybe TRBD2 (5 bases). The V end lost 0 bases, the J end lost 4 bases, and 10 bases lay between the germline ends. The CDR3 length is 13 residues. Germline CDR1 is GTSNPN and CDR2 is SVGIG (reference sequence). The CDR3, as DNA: TGTGCCTGGAGTGTGGGCGGGCCTTACGAGCAGTACTTC. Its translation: CAWSVGGPYEQYF.

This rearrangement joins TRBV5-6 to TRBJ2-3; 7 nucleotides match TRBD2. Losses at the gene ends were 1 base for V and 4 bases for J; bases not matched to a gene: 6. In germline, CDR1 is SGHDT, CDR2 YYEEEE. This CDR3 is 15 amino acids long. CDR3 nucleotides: TGTGCCAGCAGCTTGCGAAGACTAGCCCCAGATACGCAGTATTTT. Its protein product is CASSLRRLAPDTQYF.

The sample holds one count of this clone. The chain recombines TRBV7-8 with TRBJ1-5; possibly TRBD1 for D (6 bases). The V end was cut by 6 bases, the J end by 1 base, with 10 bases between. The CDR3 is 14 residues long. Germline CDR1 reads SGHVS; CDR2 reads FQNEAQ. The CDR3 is CASRQGQSNQPQHF. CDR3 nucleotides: TGTGCCAGCAGACAAGGACAGAGCAATCAGCCCCAGCATTTT.

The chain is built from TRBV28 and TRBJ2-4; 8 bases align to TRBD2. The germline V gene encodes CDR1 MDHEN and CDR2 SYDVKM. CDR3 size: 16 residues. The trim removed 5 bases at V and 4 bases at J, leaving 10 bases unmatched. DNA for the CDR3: TGTGCCAGCAGTCCCCCGGGAAGCGGGAGTAAAAACATTCAGTACTTC. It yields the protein CASSPPGSGSKNIQYF.

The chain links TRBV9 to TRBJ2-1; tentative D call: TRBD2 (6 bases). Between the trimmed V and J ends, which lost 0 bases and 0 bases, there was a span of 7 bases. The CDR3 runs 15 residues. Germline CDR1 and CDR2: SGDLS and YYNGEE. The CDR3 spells CASSVDSGSYNEQFF. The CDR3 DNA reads TGTGCCAGCAGCGTAGATAGCGGCTCCTACAATGAGCAGTTCTTC. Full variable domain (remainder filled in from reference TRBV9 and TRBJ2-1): DSGVTQTPKHLITATGQRVTLRCSPRSGDLSVYWYQQSLDQGLQFLIQYYNGEERAKGNILERFSAQQFPDLHSELNLSSLELGDSALYFCASSVDSGSYNEQFFGPGTRLTVL.